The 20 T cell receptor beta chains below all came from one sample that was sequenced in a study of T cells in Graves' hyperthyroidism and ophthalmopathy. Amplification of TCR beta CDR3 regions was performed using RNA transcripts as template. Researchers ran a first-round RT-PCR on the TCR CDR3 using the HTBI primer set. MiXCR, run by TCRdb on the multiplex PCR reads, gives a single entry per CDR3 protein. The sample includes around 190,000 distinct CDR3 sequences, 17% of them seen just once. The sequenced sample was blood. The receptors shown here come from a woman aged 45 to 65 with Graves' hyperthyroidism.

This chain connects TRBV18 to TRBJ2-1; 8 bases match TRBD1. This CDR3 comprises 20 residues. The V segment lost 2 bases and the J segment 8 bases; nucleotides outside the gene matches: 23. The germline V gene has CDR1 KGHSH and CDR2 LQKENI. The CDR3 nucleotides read TGTGCCAGCTCACCAGTGACCACCCGAAGCCCCAGGACAGGGATGGATGAGCAGTTCTTC. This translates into CASSPVTTRSPRTGMDEQFF.

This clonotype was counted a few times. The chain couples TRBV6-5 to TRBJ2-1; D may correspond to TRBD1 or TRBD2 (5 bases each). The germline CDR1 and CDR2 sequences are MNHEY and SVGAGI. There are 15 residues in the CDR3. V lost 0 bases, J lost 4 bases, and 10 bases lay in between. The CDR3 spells CASSYSIGGYNEQFF. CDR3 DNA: TGTGCCAGCAGTTACTCGATTGGGGGTTACAATGAGCAGTTCTTC.

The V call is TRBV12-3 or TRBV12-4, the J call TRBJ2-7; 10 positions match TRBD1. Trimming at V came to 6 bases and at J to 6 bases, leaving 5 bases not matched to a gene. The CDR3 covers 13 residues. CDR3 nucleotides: TGTGCCAGCAGCACCGGGACAGGGGTCGAGCAGTACTTC. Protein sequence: CASSTGTGVEQYF.

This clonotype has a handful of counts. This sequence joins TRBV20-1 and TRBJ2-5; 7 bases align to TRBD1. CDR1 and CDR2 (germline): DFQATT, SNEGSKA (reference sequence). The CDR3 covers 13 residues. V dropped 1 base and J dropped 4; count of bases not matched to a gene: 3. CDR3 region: CSARVPGGETQYF. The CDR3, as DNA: TGCAGTGCTAGAGTTCCAGGGGGAGAGACCCAGTACTTC.

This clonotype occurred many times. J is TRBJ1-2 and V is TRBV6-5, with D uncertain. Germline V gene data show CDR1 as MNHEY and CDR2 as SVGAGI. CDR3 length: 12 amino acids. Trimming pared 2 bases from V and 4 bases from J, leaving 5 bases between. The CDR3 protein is CASSYDGYGYTF. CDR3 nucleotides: TGTGCCAGCAGTTACGACGGCTATGGCTACACCTTC.

The CDR3 is CASRGAGAPSYEQYF. CDR3 coding DNA: TGTGCCAGTAGAGGGGCAGGGGCCCCTTCCTACGAGCAGTACTTC. The chain links TRBV19 to TRBJ2-7, with D possibly matching TRBD1 (6 bases). Trimming took 6 bases from V and 1 from J, leaving 16 bases between them. The CDR3 is made up of 15 amino acids. Germline CDR1 LNHDA, CDR2 SQIVND (reference sequence).

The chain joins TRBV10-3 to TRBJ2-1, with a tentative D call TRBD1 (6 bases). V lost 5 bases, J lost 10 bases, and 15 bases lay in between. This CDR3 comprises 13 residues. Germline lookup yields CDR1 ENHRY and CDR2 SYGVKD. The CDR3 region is CAISRDILKEQFF. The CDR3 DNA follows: TGTGCCATCAGTCGGGACATTTTGAAGGAGCAGTTCTTC.

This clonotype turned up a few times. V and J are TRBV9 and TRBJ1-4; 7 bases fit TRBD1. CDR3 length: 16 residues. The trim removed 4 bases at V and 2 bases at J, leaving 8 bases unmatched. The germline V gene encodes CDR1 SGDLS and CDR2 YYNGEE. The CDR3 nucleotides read TGTGCCAGCAGCCCCGACAGGGCTGTTACTAATGAAAAACTGTTTTTT. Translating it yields CASSPDRAVTNEKLFF.

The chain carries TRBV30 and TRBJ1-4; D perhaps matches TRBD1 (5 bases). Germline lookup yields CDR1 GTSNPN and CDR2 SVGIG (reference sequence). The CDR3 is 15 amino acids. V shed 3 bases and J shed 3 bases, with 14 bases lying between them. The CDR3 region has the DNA TGTGCCTGGAGATCGGCCAGGGCGGCTAATGAAAAACTGTTTTTT. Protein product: CAWRSARAANEKLFF.

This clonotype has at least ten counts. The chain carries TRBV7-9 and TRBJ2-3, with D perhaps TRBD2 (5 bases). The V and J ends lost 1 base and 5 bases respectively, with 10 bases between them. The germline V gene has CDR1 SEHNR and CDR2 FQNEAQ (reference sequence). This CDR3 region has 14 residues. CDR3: CASSLVLAEDTQYF. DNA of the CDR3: TGTGCCAGCAGCTTAGTCCTAGCCGAAGATACGCAGTATTTT. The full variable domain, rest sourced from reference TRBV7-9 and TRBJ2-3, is DTGVSQNPRHKITKRGQNVTFRCDPISEHNRLYWYRQTLGQGPEFLTYFQNEAQLEKSRLLSDRFSAERPKGSFSTLEIQRTEQGDSAMYLCASSLVLAEDTQYFGPGTRLTVL.

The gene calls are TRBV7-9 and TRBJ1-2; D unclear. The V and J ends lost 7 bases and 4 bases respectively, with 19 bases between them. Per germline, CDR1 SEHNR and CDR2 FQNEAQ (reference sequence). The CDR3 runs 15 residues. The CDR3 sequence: CASTTGPQFIYGYTF. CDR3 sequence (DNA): TGTGCCAGCACCACCGGGCCCCAGTTCATCTATGGCTACACCTTC. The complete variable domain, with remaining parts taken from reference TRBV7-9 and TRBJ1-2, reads DTGVSQNPRHKITKRGQNVTFRCDPISEHNRLYWYRQTLGQGPEFLTYFQNEAQLEKSRLLSDRFSAERPKGSFSTLEIQRTEQGDSAMYLCASTTGPQFIYGYTFGSGTRLTVV.

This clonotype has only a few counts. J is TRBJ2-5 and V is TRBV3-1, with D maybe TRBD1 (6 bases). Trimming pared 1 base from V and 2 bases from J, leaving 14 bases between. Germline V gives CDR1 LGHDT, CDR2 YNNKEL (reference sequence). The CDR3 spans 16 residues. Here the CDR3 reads CASSQVSGGGQETQYF. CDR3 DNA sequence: TGTGCCAGCAGCCAAGTTAGTGGGGGCGGACAAGAGACCCAGTACTTC.

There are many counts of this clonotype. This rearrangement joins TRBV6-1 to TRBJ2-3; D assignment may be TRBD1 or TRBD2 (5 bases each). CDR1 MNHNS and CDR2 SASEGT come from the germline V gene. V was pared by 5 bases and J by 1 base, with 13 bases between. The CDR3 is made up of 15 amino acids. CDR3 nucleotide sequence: TGTGCCAGCAGTTCACGGGGACGCGGCACAGATACGCAGTATTTT. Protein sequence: CASSSRGRGTDTQYF.

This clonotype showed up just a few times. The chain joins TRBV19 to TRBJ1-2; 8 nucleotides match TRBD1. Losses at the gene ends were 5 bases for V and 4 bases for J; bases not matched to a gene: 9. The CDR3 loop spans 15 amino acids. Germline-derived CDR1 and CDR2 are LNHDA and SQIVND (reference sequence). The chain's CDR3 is CASSPRTGRIYGYTF. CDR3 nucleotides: TGTGCCAGTAGTCCAAGGACAGGGAGGATCTATGGCTACACCTTC.

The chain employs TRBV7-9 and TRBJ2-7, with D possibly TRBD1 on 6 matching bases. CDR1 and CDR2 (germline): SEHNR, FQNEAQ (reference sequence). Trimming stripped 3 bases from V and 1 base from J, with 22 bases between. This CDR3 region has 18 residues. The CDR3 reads CASSFRTPRQAPSYEQYF. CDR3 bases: TGTGCCAGCAGCTTTAGGACTCCCCGACAGGCCCCATCCTACGAGCAGTACTTC.

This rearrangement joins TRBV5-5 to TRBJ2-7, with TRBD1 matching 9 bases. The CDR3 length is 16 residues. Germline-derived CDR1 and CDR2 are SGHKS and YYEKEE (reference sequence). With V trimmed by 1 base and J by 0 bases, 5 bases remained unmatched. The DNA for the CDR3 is TGTGCCAGCAGCTTGAGGACAGGGGTCTTCTCCTACGAGCAGTACTTC. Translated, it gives CASSLRTGVFSYEQYF.

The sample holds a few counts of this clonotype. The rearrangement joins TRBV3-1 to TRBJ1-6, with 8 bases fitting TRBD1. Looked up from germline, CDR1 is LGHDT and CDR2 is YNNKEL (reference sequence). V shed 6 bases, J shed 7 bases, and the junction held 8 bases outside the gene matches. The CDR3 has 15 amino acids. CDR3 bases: TGTGCCAGCAGTCTCAGGGGACAGGCCAATTCACCCCTCCACTTT. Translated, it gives CASSLRGQANSPLHF.

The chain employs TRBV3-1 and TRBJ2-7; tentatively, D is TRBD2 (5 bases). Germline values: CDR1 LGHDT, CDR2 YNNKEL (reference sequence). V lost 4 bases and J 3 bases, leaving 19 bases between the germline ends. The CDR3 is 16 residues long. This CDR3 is CASSPGGRTPGYEQYF. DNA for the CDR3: TGTGCCAGCAGCCCAGGAGGACGGACGCCCGGCTACGAGCAGTACTTC.

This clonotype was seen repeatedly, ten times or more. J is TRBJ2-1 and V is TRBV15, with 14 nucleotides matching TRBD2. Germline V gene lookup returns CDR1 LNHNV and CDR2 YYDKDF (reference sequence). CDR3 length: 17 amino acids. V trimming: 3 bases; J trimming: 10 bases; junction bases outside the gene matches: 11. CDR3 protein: CATSSDSTSGRAQEQFF. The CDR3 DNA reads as TGTGCCACCAGCAGCGACTCGACTAGCGGGAGGGCCCAGGAGCAGTTCTTC.

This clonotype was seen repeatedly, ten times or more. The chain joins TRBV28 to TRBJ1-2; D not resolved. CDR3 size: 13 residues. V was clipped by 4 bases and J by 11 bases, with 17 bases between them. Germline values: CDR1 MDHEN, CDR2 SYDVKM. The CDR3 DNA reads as TGTGCCAGCAGTTCTGTGAACCCTCATTCGTACACCTTC. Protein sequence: CASSSVNPHSYTF.